This T cell receptor (beta chain) was recorded in a study of T-cell reconstitution after alpha-beta-depleted transplantation in children. It was with unique molecular identifiers that the TCRbeta library was prepared. MiXCR was run by TCRdb on the PCR reads, yielding one entry per CDR3 protein. The table shows around 450,000 distinct CDR3 sequences, with 43% occurring only once. On this clonotype: Its matching antigen is unknown.

Study-wide results and caveats: Reported findings indicate that, about two months after transplant, alpha-beta T cells came from several hundred expanded clones, which were derived from non-depleted graft cells. Several patients had high TCRbeta diversity at day 60; it came from surviving recipient T cells and thymic progenitors.

The CDR3 covers 15 residues. Germline values: CDR1 MDHEN, CDR2 SYDVKM. V was clipped by 8 bases and J by 2 bases, with 17 bases between them. This clonotype originated in a girl under 10 years old with aplastic anemia, due to receive a stem cell transplant. This material consisted of PBMCs, taken before TCRalphabeta/CD19-depleted stem cell transplant. V gene TRBV28 combines with J gene TRBJ2-3; TRBD1 might be the D (5 bases). The CDR3 here is CASGKFQGPTDTQYF. The CDR3 coding sequence is TGTGCCAGCGGTAAATTCCAGGGCCCCACAGATACGCAGTATTTT. Using reference TRBV28 and TRBJ2-3 for the parts outside the CDR3, the full variable domain is DVKVTQSSRYLVKRTGEKVFLECVQDMDHENMFWYRQDPGLGLRLIYFSYDVKMKEKGDIPEGYSVSREKKERFSLILESASTNQTSMYLCASGKFQGPTDTQYFGPGTRLTVL.